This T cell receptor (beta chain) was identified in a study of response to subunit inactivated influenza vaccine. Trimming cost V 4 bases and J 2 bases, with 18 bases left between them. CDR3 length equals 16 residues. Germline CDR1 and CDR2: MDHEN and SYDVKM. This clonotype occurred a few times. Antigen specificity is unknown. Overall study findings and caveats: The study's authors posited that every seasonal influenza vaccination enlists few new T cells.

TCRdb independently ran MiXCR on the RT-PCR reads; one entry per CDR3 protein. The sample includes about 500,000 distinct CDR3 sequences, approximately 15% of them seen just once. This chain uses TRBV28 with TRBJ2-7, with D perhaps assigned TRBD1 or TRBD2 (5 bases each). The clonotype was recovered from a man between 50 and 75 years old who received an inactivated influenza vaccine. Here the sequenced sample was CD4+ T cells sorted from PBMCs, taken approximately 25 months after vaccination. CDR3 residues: CASSSTFRGHPYEQYF. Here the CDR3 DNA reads TGTGCCAGCAGTTCCACCTTCCGGGGCCACCCCTACGAGCAGTACTTC.